The 10 T cell receptor beta chains listed next were all sequenced from one sample in a study of T cell changes during pregnancy in multiple sclerosis. Method: immunoSEQ multiplex PCR; TCRdb's copy keeps in-frame clones and lacks some. The sample lists roughly 110,000 clones, about 89% occurring once. Here the sequenced sample was peripheral blood, taken before pregnancy. All receptors derive from a female donor with multiple sclerosis, enrolled in a pregnancy study.

This clone was picked up one time. The rearrangement uses TRBV9 and TRBJ2-3, with 8 bases aligning to TRBD2. The V and J ends lost 3 bases and 8 bases, in that order; junction bases with no gene match: 14. This CDR3 has 16 residues. Germline-derived CDR1 and CDR2 are SGDLS and YYNGEE. CDR3: CASSARLARLNGTQYF. The CDR3 coding sequence is TGTGCCAGCAGCGCCCGACTAGCGAGATTGAACGGTACGCAGTATTTT.

This sequence joins TRBV6-6 and TRBJ1-1, with D unclear. V was clipped by 5 bases and J by 6 bases, with 10 bases between them. The CDR3 contains 12 residues. CDR1 and CDR2 (germline): MNHNY, SVGAGI (reference sequence). The CDR3 region is CASSPPRAEAFF. Written as DNA, the CDR3 is TGTGCCAGCAGTCCCCCCCGGGCTGAAGCTTTCTTT.

The rearrangement uses TRBV19 and TRBJ2-3; 13 bases match TRBD2. This CDR3 spans 16 amino acids. The J segment lost 2 bases and the V segment lost 4 bases, leaving 3 bases of the junction unmatched. Germline V gene sequence: CDR1 LNHDA, CDR2 SQIVND (reference sequence). The CDR3: CASSTGTSGTTDTQYF. DNA of the CDR3: TGTGCCAGTAGTACCGGGACTAGCGGGACCACAGATACGCAGTATTTT.

The table lists this clone with a count of one. J is TRBJ2-5 and V is TRBV7-9; D unresolved. CDR3 length: 12 amino acids. The germline V gene has CDR1 SEHNR and CDR2 FQNEAQ (reference sequence). The ends were cut back, 5 bases at V and 7 bases at J, with 11 bases in the middle. The CDR3 loop is CASSLSTGTQYF. As DNA, the CDR3 is TGTGCCAGCAGCCTATCTACTGGGACCCAGTACTTC. The whole variable domain, remainder taken from reference TRBV7-9 and TRBJ2-5, is DTGVSQNPRHKITKRGQNVTFRCDPISEHNRLYWYRQTLGQGPEFLTYFQNEAQLEKSRLLSDRFSAERPKGSFSTLEIQRTEQGDSAMYLCASSLSTGTQYFGPGTRLLVL.

V and J are TRBV6-5 and TRBJ2-1; TRBD1 matches at 7 bases. Per germline, CDR1 MNHEY and CDR2 SVGAGI. The V gene end was trimmed by 6 bases and the J gene end by 5 bases; junction bases not matched to a gene: 7. This CDR3 has 14 residues. The CDR3 DNA sequence: TGTGCCAGCAGCGCTGGGACAGTTAACAATGAGCAGTTCTTC. It is translated as CASSAGTVNNEQFF.

This rearrangement joins TRBV7-9 to TRBJ1-6, with 7 positions matching TRBD1. Trimming took 6 bases from V and 9 from J; bases not matched to a gene: 11. This CDR3 is 15 amino acids long. Germline V gene sequence: CDR1 SEHNR, CDR2 FQNEAQ (reference sequence). CDR3: CASSRQGVKVSPLHF. CDR3 DNA: TGTGCCAGCAGTAGACAGGGTGTAAAGGTTTCACCCCTCCACTTT.

The chain joins TRBV2 to TRBJ2-1, with D possibly being TRBD2 (5 bases). Germline assignment: CDR1 SNHLY and CDR2 FYNNEI. The length of the CDR3 is 13 residues. V lost 7 bases and J lost 13, with 20 bases in between. Here the CDR3 DNA reads TGTGCCAGCATCCCTGGTAGGGAGTTATTCCAGTTCTTC. It codes for CASIPGRELFQFF.

The V call is TRBV18, the J call TRBJ1-1; D not resolved. The CDR3 has 13 residues. The germline gives CDR1 KGHSH, CDR2 LQKENI. The V gene lost 1 base and the J gene lost 4 bases, with 7 bases spanning the gap. CDR3 protein: CASSPLSGTEAFF. The CDR3 nucleotides are TGTGCCAGCTCACCACTATCGGGCACTGAAGCTTTCTTT.

The gene calls are TRBV7-2 and TRBJ2-5, with a possible D match to TRBD1 (6 bases). The J call may be mistaken, given a closer DNA end match to TRBJ2-7. CDR1 is SGHTA and CDR2 is FQGNSA in the germline V gene. The length of the CDR3 is 15 residues. CDR3 DNA: TGTGCCAGCAGCTCCTTGCTGGGGACAAGCTACGAGCAGTACTTC. Protein: CASSSLLGTSYEQYF.

The genes are TRBV9 and TRBJ2-7; 7 bases match TRBD1. V lost 0 bases to trimming and J lost 3 bases; unmatched junction nucleotides: 6. The CDR3 has 15 amino acids. Germline assignment: CDR1 SGDLS and CDR2 YYNGEE. This chain's CDR3 is CASSVGGTAIYEQYF. The DNA of the CDR3 is TGTGCCAGCAGCGTAGGAGGGACAGCAATCTACGAGCAGTACTTC.